This T cell receptor beta chain was documented in a study of OX40 agonist ivuxolimab in advanced cancers. Study information: Ivuxolimab, an antibody that agonizes OX40 (CD134), was administered to the patients.

The cohort excluded patients with autoimmune disease history or systemic immunosuppression. Samples were taken at baseline and on day 1 of cycles 4 and 7. A word on this clone: Its antigen is unknown.

This CDR3 has 14 amino acids. V was pared by 3 bases and J by 4 bases, with 3 bases of the junction left unmatched. The germline V gene has CDR1 SGHKS and CDR2 YYEKEE (reference sequence). Study results and limitations: Both blood CD4+ and CD8+ T cells showed clonal growth by week 6 at 0.1 to 3.0 mg/kg.

Data came from immunoSEQ multiplex PCR; TCRdb stores just in-frame clones and leaves some out. The sample yields roughly 35,000 clones, approximately 90% seen once. The starting material was CD4+ or CD8+ T cells sorted from blood, obtained in a trial of the OX40 agonist ivuxolimab. The source of this sequence is an adult with an advanced solid tumor such as melanoma, head and neck, liver or kidney cancer. V and J are TRBV5-5 and TRBJ2-7; TRBD2 matches 11 bases. This CDR3 reads CASSSTSGTYEQYF. The CDR3 DNA is TGTGCCAGCAGCTCGACTAGCGGGACTTACGAGCAGTACTTC.